This is a list of T cell receptor beta chains from one sample in a study of CD8+ T cells in alopecia areata. TCRdb keeps only in-frame clones here, not all; method: immunoSEQ multiplex PCR. The sample has 100,000 to 130,000 clones; about 60% are singletons. Sequenced: NKG2D-low CD8+ T cells sorted from blood. These receptors originate from a human donor with alopecia areata. CDR3s include the opening cysteine and the closing phenylalanine or tryptophan. Clone size is shown for a subset of rows, as once, few, many or a class of expanded clone.

v_gene	abundance	CDR3aa
TRBV10-3	-	CAISDPGENTGELFF
TRBV28	few	CASSSGTSGIYEQYF
TRBV10-3	-	CAISGPDGTLHGGYTF
TRBV9	-	CASSGGGGEQFF
TRBV5-4	-	CASGTVTEFNNEQFF
TRBV28	-	CASESGHSYGYTF
TRBV14	once	CASSQAPVNEQYF
TRBV29-1	-	CSVLDEKLFF
TRBV7-9	-	CASSLEGLGTEAFF
TRBV7-2	-	CASSFVGSSGANVLTF
TRBV19	many	CASSPGVAVTEAFF
TRBV6-5	-	CASSYGTTEAFF
TRBV13	few	CASSPGGTGTYEQYF
TRBV28	-	CASSSTGGGDYEQYF
TRBV5-1	-	CASSLGPDWSYEQYF
TRBV29-1	few	CSVDRRDRTGELFF
TRBV5-6	-	CASSSPGAAYEQYF
TRBV5-1	-	CASSPSGPYEQYF
TRBV7-9	-	CASSPGVEQFF
TRBV9	-	CASSYEGFSTDTQYF
TRBV29-1	-	CSVAITEAFF
TRBV19	many	CASRLGAATEAFF
TRBV19	-	CASSLPGQGQQYF
TRBV11-2	-	CASSSPETQYF
TRBV7-9	-	CASNHLRLAADTQYF
TRBV29-1	-	CSVRQGAAEAFF
TRBV28	-	CASRGWPRDRYYEQYF
TRBV27	-	CASSGRESYNEQFF
TRBV4-1	few	CASSQDRFYEQYF
TRBV7-8	-	CASSTPLAGVYEQYF
TRBV28	few	CASSSRDRGLSSSGANVLTF
TRBV30	-	CAWRGPGTDYEQYF
TRBV6-6	few	CASSSVSAYEQYF
TRBV5-1	-	CASRPGTGGNYEQYF
TRBV2	-	CASSFSGIQETQYF
TRBV29-1	-	CSVPGTSGRAFNEQFF
TRBV6-5	-	CASGTGTEQFF
TRBV9	many	CASSSTSGLGTYNEQFF
TRBV5-1	-	CASSEPGQGTHEQYF
TRBV5-6	-	CASTNRQSMNTEAFF
TRBV7-9	-	CASSRPDRADEQFF
TRBV7-9	few	CASSLDGNRNEAFF